These 12 T cell receptor beta chains share one sample of origin, sequenced in a study of blood T cell repertoires in COVID-19. Here immunoSEQ multiplex PCR was the method, and the copy in TCRdb shows in-frame clones only, minus some. The sample has about 220,000 clones; around 83% are singletons. Specimen: peripheral blood. The source of these receptors is a woman in her 70s with COVID-19, enrolled during active disease.

This clone was recorded a few times. The chain has TRBV7-2 and TRBJ2-7, with D possibly being TRBD1 (5 bases). The CDR3 has 12 amino acids. CDR1 and CDR2 (germline): SGHTA, FQGNSA. Between the trimmed V and J ends, which lost 2 bases and 5 bases, there was a span of 7 bases. The CDR3: CASSLKGNEQYF. DNA for the CDR3: TGTGCCAGCAGCTTAAAGGGGAACGAGCAGTACTTC.

The chain has TRBV9 and TRBJ1-1, with 8 bases fitting TRBD1. With 0 bases clipped from V and 5 bases from J, the junction kept 9 bases outside the gene matches. The CDR3 spans 16 residues. Per germline, CDR1 SGDLS and CDR2 YYNGEE. CDR3 residues: CASSVGLTGDYTEAFF. Written as DNA, the CDR3 is TGTGCCAGCAGCGTAGGGTTGACAGGGGATTATACTGAAGCTTTCTTT. The whole variable domain, remainder taken from reference TRBV9 and TRBJ1-1, is DSGVTQTPKHLITATGQRVTLRCSPRSGDLSVYWYQQSLDQGLQFLIQYYNGEERAKGNILERFSAQQFPDLHSELNLSSLELGDSALYFCASSVGLTGDYTEAFFGQGTRLTVV.

The chain links TRBV19 to TRBJ2-1, with a weak D call TRBD2 (5 bases). V was pared by 6 bases and J by 1 base, with 13 bases between. CDR1 and CDR2 (germline): LNHDA, SQIVND (reference sequence). CDR3 length: 15 amino acids. The CDR3 protein is CASRVSGRSYNEQFF. CDR3 bases: TGTGCCAGTAGGGTATCGGGGAGATCCTACAATGAGCAGTTCTTC.

This clone was seen once. This chain links TRBV6-5 with TRBJ2-1; 7 positions match TRBD2. CDR1 MNHEY and CDR2 SVGAGI come from the germline V gene. The CDR3 runs to 14 residues. V shed 7 bases and J 5 bases; nucleotides not matched to a gene: 8. CDR3 residues: CASIYPSGNNEQFF. The CDR3 DNA reads TGTGCCAGCATATATCCTAGCGGAAACAATGAGCAGTTCTTC.

The V and J genes are TRBV20-1 and TRBJ2-3, with TRBD2 matching 12 bases. J lost 0 bases, V lost 3 bases, and 4 bases had no gene match. Germline CDR1 and CDR2: DFQATT and SNEGSKA (reference sequence). CDR3 length: 16 residues. The CDR3 nucleotides are TGCAGTGCTAGTAGGACTAGCGGGATTAGCACAGATACGCAGTATTTT. Translating it yields CSASRTSGISTDTQYF.

The chain combines TRBV28 with TRBJ2-1, with 9 bases aligning to TRBD2. Germline trimming cut 7 bases from V and 4 bases from J; bases unmatched to any gene: 5. The CDR3 has 14 amino acids. The V gene's germline CDR1 is MDHEN and CDR2 SYDVKM. The CDR3 DNA reads as TGTGCCAGCAACTTAGCGGGAGTTTACAATGAGCAGTTCTTC. Translating gives CASNLAGVYNEQFF.

V gene TRBV7-2 combines with J gene TRBJ2-3; 9 nucleotides line up with TRBD2. The junction had 11 bases not matched to a gene; V was cut back by 5 bases and J by 2 bases. Per germline, CDR1 SGHTA and CDR2 FQGNSA. The CDR3 is made up of 17 amino acids. The CDR3 bases are TGTGCCAGCAGCCTCGCCAACCTAGCGGGGAACACAGATACGCAGTATTTT. Translating gives CASSLANLAGNTDTQYF.

This clone has more than one count but fewer than ten. The chain employs TRBV2 and TRBJ2-7; 9 nucleotides align to TRBD1. Germline assignment: CDR1 SNHLY and CDR2 FYNNEI. CDR3 length: 17 amino acids. Trimming at V came to 2 bases and at J to 4 bases, leaving 12 bases not matched to a gene. The chain's CDR3 is CASSETTVGTGQYEQYF. CDR3 nucleotides: TGTGCCAGCAGTGAAACCACAGTGGGGACAGGGCAATACGAGCAGTACTTC. Variable domain in full (rest from reference TRBV2 and TRBJ2-7): EPEVTQTPSHQVTQMGQEVILRCVPISNHLYFYWYRQILGQKVEFLVSFYNNEISEKSEIFDDQFSVERPDGSNFTLKIRSTKLEDSAMYFCASSETTVGTGQYEQYFGPGTRLTVT.

The chain uses TRBV7-3 and TRBJ1-2; D is possibly TRBD1 (6 bases). CDR3 length: 15 residues. Germline CDR1 SGHTA, CDR2 FQGTGA. V lost 5 bases to trimming and J lost 4 bases, with 17 bases between them. CDR3 nucleotides: TGTGCCAGCAGCCCGGGGGGGGGCTCTGGCTATGGCTACACCTTC. Encoded protein: CASSPGGGSGYGYTF.

J is TRBJ1-5 and V is TRBV30, with D tentatively TRBD1 (5 bases). Per the germline V gene, CDR1 is GTSNPN and CDR2 is SVGIG (reference sequence). CDR3 length equals 12 residues. V lost 5 bases to trimming and J lost 3 bases, with 8 bases between them. CDR3 bases: TGTGCCTGGGGGGACTTCAATCAGCCCCAGCATTTT. Amino acids: CAWGDFNQPQHF.

The rearrangement joins TRBV5-5 to TRBJ1-2, with a weak D call TRBD1 (6 bases). Germline V gene sequence: CDR1 SGHKS, CDR2 YYEKEE (reference sequence). V lost 4 bases, J lost 8 bases, and 15 bases lay in between. The CDR3 runs to 13 residues. The CDR3 loop reads CASSQWRTVGYTF. In nucleotides, the CDR3 is TGTGCCAGCAGCCAATGGAGGACAGTCGGCTACACCTTC.

This clone was picked up one time. The rearrangement uses TRBV11-3 and TRBJ1-5; TRBD1 matches 7 bases. The CDR3 contains 19 residues. After removal of 5 bases from V and 0 bases from J, the junction contained 16 bases not matched to a gene. Germline-derived CDR1 and CDR2 are SGHNT and YENEEA. CDR3 nucleotide sequence: TGTGCCAGCAGCCCGCGTGGCCAGCAGGGGGAACTTAGCAATCAGCCCCAGCATTTT. Residues: CASSPRGQQGELSNQPQHF.